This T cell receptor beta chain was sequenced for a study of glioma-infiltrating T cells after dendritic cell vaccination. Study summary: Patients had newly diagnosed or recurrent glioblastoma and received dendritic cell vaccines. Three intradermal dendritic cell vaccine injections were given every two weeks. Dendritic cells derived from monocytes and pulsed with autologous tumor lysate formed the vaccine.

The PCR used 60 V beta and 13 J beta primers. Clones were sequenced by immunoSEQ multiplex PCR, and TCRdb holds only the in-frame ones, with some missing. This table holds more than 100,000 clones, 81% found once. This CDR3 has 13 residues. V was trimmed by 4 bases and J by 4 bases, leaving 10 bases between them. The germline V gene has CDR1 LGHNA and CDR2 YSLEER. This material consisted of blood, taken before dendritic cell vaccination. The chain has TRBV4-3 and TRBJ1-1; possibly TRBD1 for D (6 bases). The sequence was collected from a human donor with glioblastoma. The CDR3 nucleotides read TGCGCCAGCAGCCCGGGGGGGGCCACTGAAGCTTTCTTT. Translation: CASSPGGATEAFF.